This TCR beta chain was sequenced for a study of T cell changes during pregnancy in multiple sclerosis. Germline CDR1 and CDR2: LNHDA and SQIVND (reference sequence). The CDR3 has 13 residues. V gave up 6 bases and J gave up 7 bases, with 15 bases separating them. Generated by immunoSEQ multiplex PCR, the TCRdb table keeps only in-frame clones and is missing some. The table lists 70,000 to 80,000 clones, approximately 92% of them singletons. The sample here was peripheral blood, taken in the first trimester of pregnancy. The chain links TRBV19 to TRBJ1-1; tentatively, D is TRBD1 (5 bases). The receptor was derived from a female donor with multiple sclerosis, enrolled in a pregnancy study. The DNA of the CDR3 is TGTGCCAGTAGCTCCTGGGCCGGGGGTGAAGCTTTCTTT. Translated: CASSSWAGGEAFF.